This paragraph covers one TCR beta chain sequence. No antigen is known for it. No much larger clonotype is one base removed from it; base qualities were not supplied. The same CDR3 also results from other DNA sequences found in this sample. Using the deep immunoSEQ assay, multiplex PCR amplified TCR CDR3 regions from genomic DNA. Extracted genomic DNA from each cell subset was distributed evenly across all wells of several immunoSEQ 96-well plates, and each plate was treated as a replicate. For sorted subsets, roughly 200 ng of genomic DNA, equivalent to 25,000 to 35,000 T cell genomes, went into each replicate PCR. The purified libraries were quantified using a Qubit 3.0 fluorometer, sized with a Bioanalyzer 2100, and then quantified again using the KAPA Library Quantification kit. Every immunoSEQ 96-well plate was sequenced on a dedicated single-read 150-cycle Illumina NextSeq 550 flow cell. Regarding the original processing steps: Because only junctional sequences without quality scores were contained in the immunoSEQ output, filtering matching that applied to full-length reads could not be performed. Sequences were annotated with PyIR, a Python wrapper for IgBLAST v1.9, using IMGT germline references to assign V/J genes and CDR3. Reads were removed for weak V/J assignments (E-value above 1e-6), missing CDR3, stop codons, out-of-frame junctions, or ambiguous translated residues. V3J clonotypes were defined as sequences sharing the same inferred V gene, J gene, and CDR3 amino acid sequence. Percentage overlap between repertoires was computed as shared unique clonotypes divided by the size of the smaller repertoire. Three approaches were used to assess repertoire richness: RTK rarefaction, the Chao1 estimator, and Recon v2.1 estimates of unobserved clonotypes. For all TCRbeta clonotypes obtained by the gDNA method from a few donors, generation probabilities were computed with OLGA. The immuneACCESS repertoire file appears here via TCRdb, limited to in-frame rearrangements. These files lack a portion of the clones; in checked studies, under half of the deficit traces to unresolved V genes, and the cause of the others is not known. D and trimming were read from the DNA, whereas the V and J calls and clone size are those reported in that table. For this sample there are about 2.1 million clones; 93% appear just once. Around 1.8% of the sample belongs to the ten largest clones.

For the CD8 naive samples, CD45RO-negative cells were positively selected for CCR7, yielding a CD45RA+CCR7+ population from which TemRA cells were excluded. The donors were healthy, HIV-negative adults with no recently reported acute infections or vaccinations. Only Caucasian adults living in Nashville, Tennessee, USA were represented among the donors. After blood collection by leukapheresis, PBMCs were isolated using Ficoll-Histopaque density gradient centrifugation and then cryopreserved in the vapor phase of liquid nitrogen. Purity and quantity of every magnetically sorted T cell population were checked by analytical flow cytometry. From each sorted fraction, genomic DNA was isolated and quantified by UV absorbance on a Nanodrop 2000c. The CDR3, cysteine through phenylalanine, is 15 amino acids long. Only the CDR3 DNA is retained, 45 bases long and in frame from the first base. V and J lose 0 bases and 0 bases, and a span of 9 bases separates them. The germline V gene encodes CDR1 LNHNV and CDR2 YYDKDF (reference sequence).

This record comes from a study of shared clonotypes between healthy human individuals (dated by TCRdb to about 2020). About the full investigation: A couple of women and a few men aged 18 to 49 years were included in the cohort. Different laboratories and diverse techniques were used to prepare libraries and sequence TCR repertoires, to increase sequencing depth and limit assay-specific biases. Each donor's leukapheresis produced roughly between roughly 0.94 and 9.5 billion PBMCs. Per donor, three plates each were used for CD4 naive and CD4 memory, two for CD8 naive, and one for CD8 memory. The study deeply sequenced blood TCR repertoires of about 5 healthy adults to estimate repertoire size and the extent of clonotype sharing between individuals. The investigation overall reported the following: Sampling was limited to blood, and TCR repertoires in tissue likely differ from TCR repertoires in blood. Pairwise subsampling indicated that sequencing depth was expected to affect the degree of clonotype sharing among donors. Approximately 5% of naive CD4, around 3.5% of naive CD8, approximately 2% of memory CD4, and 0.4% of memory CD8 clonotypes were shared across several donors. Rarefaction of sorted-subset datasets indicated incomplete sequencing despite the large sequencing depth. Because the study included a small number of donors, the genetic and exposure-history diversity represented was limited. Naive subsets generally had larger estimated clonotype richness than memory subsets. Higher generation probabilities were observed for clonotypes shared by all four sorted-subset donors than for non-shared clonotypes.

The TCR originated in a man in his late teens or twenties in good health. Some clones in this sample may be carry-over from other donors' samples. The chain is made from TRBV15 and TRBJ2-7, and the D gene may be TRBD2, 5 bases matching. The specimen sequenced was naive CD8+ T cells from PBMCs. The sample's cell subset or site label, in plain terms: CD45RA+CCR7+. The bases read TGTGCCACCAGCAGAGAGAGTGGGAGCTCCTACGAGCAGTACTTC. Its product reads: CATSRESGSSYEQYF.